The source of this TCR beta chain is a study of identifying expanded T cells in peripheral blood. Study-wide findings and caveats: Differentially abundant clones: roughly 1.2 between replicates, about 15 at approximately two weeks, around 19 at four.

The data were produced by immunoSEQ multiplex PCR, yet TCRdb's version contains in-frame clones alone and is incomplete. The table lists about 91,000 clones, about 87% of them singletons, with roughly 4.2% in the top ten. Germline V lookup: CDR1 SGHNT, CDR2 YYREEE (reference sequence). CDR3 length: 15 residues. Trimming at V came to 2 bases and at J to 4 bases, leaving 5 bases not matched to a gene. In the case of this clone: No antigen is known for it.

The chain links TRBV5-4 to TRBJ2-1; 8 bases agree with TRBD1. The source material was blood. The TCR was taken from a person between 18 and 75 years old in good health. The CDR3 DNA reads TGTGCCAGCAGCTTAGCAGGGGGCGCATACAATGAGCAGTTCTTC. It specifies CASSLAGGAYNEQFF.